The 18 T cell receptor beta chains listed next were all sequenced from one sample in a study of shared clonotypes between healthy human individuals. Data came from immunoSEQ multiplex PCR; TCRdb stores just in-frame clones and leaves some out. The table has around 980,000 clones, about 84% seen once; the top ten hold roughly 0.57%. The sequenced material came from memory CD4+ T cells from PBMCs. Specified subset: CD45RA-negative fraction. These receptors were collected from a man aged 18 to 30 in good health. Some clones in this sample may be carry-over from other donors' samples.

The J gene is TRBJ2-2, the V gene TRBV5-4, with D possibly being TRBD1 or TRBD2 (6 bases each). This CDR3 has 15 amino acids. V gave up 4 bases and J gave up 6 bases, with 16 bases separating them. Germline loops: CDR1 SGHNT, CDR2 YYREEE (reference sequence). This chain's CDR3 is CASSHEGGRAGELFF. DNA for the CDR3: TGTGCCAGCAGCCACGAGGGGGGTCGGGCCGGGGAGCTGTTTTTT.

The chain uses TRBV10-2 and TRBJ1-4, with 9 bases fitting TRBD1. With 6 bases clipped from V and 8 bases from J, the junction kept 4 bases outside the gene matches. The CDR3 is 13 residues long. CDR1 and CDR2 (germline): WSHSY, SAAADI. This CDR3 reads CASSRQGGEKLFF. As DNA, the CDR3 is TGCGCCAGCAGCCGACAGGGGGGAGAAAAACTGTTTTTT.

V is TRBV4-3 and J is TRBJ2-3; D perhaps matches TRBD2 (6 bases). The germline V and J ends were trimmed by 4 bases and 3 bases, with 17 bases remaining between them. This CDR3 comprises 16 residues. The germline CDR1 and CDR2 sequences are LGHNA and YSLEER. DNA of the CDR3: TGCGCCAGCAGCCCCCAACGGGAGCGGGTGACAGATACGCAGTATTTT. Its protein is CASSPQRERVTDTQYF.

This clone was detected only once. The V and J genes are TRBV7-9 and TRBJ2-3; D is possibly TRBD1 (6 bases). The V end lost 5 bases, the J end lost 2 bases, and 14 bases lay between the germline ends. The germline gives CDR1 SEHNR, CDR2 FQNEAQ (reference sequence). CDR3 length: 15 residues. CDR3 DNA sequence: TGTGCCAGCAGCAAACAGGGTTGGGACACAGATACGCAGTATTTT. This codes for CASSKQGWDTDTQYF.

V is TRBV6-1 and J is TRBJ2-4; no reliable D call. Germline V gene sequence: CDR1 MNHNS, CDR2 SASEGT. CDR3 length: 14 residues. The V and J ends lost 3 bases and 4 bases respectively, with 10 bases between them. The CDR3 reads CASSEGSWKNIQYF. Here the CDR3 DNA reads TGTGCCAGCAGTGAGGGCTCGTGGAAAAACATTCAGTACTTC.

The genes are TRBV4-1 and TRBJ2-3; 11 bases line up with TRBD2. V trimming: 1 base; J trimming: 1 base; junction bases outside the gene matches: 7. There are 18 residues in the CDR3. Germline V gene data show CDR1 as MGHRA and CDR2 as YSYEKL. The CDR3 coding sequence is TGCGCCAGCAGCCAAGTGGCTAGCGGGAGGCTAGGCACAGATACGCAGTATTTT. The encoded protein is CASSQVASGRLGTDTQYF.

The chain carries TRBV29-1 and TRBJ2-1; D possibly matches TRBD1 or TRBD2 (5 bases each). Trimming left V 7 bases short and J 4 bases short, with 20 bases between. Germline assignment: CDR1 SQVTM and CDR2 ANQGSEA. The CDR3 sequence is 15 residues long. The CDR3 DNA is TGCAGCGCCCCCGGGACCACTTCCAAATACAATGAGCAGTTCTTC. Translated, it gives CSAPGTTSKYNEQFF.

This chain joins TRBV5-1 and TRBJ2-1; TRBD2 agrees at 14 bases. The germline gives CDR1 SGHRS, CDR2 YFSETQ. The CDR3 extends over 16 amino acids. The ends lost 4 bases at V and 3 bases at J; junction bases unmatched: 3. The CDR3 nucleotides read TGCGCCAGCAGCACGGGACTAGCGGGAGTCTACAATGAGCAGTTCTTC. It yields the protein CASSTGLAGVYNEQFF.

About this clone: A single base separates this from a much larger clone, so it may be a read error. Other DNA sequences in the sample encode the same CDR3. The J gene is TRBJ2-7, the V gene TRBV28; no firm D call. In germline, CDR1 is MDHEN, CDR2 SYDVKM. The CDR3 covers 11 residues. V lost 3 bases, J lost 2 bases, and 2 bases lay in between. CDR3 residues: CASSFAYEQYF. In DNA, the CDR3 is TGTGCCAGCAGTTTCGCCTACGAGCAGTACTTC.

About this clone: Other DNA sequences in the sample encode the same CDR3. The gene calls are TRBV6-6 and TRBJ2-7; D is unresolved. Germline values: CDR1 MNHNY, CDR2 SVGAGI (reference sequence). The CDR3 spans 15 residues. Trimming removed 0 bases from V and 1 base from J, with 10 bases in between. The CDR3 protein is CASSYSSRYSYEQYF. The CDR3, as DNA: TGTGCCAGCAGTTACTCATCCCGATATTCCTACGAGCAGTACTTC.

CDR3 coding DNA: TGTGCCAGTAACTCACCGGGACAGGGGGCTTATAATCTCATGAACACTGAAGCTTTCTTT. Amino acid sequence: CASNSPGQGAYNLMNTEAFF. The chain joins TRBV19 to TRBJ1-1, with 12 bases identical to TRBD1. From germline, CDR1 is LNHDA and CDR2 SQIVND (reference sequence). There are 20 residues in the CDR3. V shed 7 bases, J shed 0 bases, and the junction held 18 bases outside the gene matches.

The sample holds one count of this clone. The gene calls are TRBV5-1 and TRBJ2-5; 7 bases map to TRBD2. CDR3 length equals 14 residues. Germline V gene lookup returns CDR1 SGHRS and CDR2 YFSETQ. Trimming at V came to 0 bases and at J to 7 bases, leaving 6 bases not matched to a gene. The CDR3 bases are TGCGCCAGCAGCTTGGCCCGGGGGGACGGGACCCAGTACTTC. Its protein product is CASSLARGDGTQYF.

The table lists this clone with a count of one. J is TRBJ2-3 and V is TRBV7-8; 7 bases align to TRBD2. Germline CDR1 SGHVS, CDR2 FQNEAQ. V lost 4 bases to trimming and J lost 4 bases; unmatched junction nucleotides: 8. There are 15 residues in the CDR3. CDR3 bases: TGTGCCAGCAGCTCCCTACGTGGGGGGGCAGATACGCAGTATTTT. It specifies CASSSLRGGADTQYF.

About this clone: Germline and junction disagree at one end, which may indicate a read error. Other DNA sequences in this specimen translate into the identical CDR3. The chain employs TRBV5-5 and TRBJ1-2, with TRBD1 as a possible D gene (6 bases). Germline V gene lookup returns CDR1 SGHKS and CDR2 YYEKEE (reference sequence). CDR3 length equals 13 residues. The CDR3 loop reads CASGLLGGYGYTF. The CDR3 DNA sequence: TGTGCCAGCGGCTTACTAGGGGGCTATGGCTACACCTTC.

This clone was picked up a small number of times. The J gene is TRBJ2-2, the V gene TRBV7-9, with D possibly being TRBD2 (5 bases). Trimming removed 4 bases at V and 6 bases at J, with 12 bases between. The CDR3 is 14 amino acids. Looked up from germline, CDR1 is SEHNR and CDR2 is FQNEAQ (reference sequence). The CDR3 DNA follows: TGTGCCAGCAGCTCTACTAGGTCGTCCGGGGAGCTGTTTTTT. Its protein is CASSSTRSSGELFF.

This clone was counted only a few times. CDR3 coding DNA: TGTGCCAGCAGTAGACAGGTTGAAGCTTTCTTT. Protein sequence: CASSRQVEAFF. This chain connects TRBV6-1 to TRBJ1-1; D may be TRBD1 (6 bases). This CDR3 has 11 residues. The V end was cut by 5 bases, the J end by 7 bases, with 8 bases between. CDR1 is MNHNS, CDR2 SASEGT, per germline.

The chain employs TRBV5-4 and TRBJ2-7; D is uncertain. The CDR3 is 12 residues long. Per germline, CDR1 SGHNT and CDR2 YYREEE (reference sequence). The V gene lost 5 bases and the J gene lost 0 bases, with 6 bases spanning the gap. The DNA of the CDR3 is TGTGCCAGCAGATACAACTCCTACGAGCAGTACTTC. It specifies CASRYNSYEQYF.

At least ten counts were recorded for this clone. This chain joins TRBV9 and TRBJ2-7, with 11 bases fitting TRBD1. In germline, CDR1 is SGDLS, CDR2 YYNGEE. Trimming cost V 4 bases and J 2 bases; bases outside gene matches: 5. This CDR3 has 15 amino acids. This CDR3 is CASSIGTGGPYEQYF. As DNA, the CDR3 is TGTGCCAGCAGCATCGGGACAGGGGGACCCTACGAGCAGTACTTC. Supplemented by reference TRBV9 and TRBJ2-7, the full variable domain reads DSGVTQTPKHLITATGQRVTLRCSPRSGDLSVYWYQQSLDQGLQFLIQYYNGEERAKGNILERFSAQQFPDLHSELNLSSLELGDSALYFCASSIGTGGPYEQYFGPGTRLTVT.